The rows below give T cell receptor beta chains drawn from one sample of a study of spatial heterogeneity in lung cancer. TCRdb itself ran the 5' RACE reads through MiXCR, one entry per CDR3 protein. The sample records about 52,000 distinct CDR3 sequences, more than 6.5% being singletons. Here the sequenced sample was PBMCs, taken at follow-up. These TCRs come from a female donor with early-stage non-small cell lung cancer. CDR3s include the opening cysteine and the closing phenylalanine or tryptophan. A D gene is named only where the DNA matches it firmly. Only some rows state a clone size, as once, few, many or a class for expanded clones.

>TRBV7-9|14|TRBJ2-5|TRBD2|few
CASNKGSGGETQYF
TGTGCCAGCAACAAGGGAAGCGGGGGCGAGACCCAGTACTTC
>TRBV5-5|17|TRBJ1-2|TRBD1|many
CASSLAPAQGADYGYTF
TGTGCCAGCAGCTTGGCCCCAGCGCAGGGGGCGGACTATGGCTACACCTTC
>TRBV28|14|TRBJ1-2|.|few
CASSLSVGRDGYTF
TGTGCCAGCAGTTTATCAGTAGGGCGAGATGGCTACACCTTC
>TRBV7-2|14|TRBJ2-7|.|many
CASSLNRDLYEQYF
TGTGCCAGCAGCTTAAACCGGGACTTGTACGAGCAGTACTTC
>TRBV24-1|14|TRBJ2-1|.|few
CATSAPGTPNEQFF
TGTGCCACCAGTGCCCCCGGTACCCCGAATGAGCAGTTCTTC
>TRBV12-3/TRBV12-4|14|TRBJ2-5|.|few
CASSLPGSQETQYF
TGTGCCAGCAGTTTACCGGGGTCACAAGAGACCCAGTACTTC
>TRBV20-1|16|TRBJ2-1|TRBD2|many
CSARVIRSGAYNEQFF
TGCAGTGCTAGAGTAATTCGTAGCGGGGCATACAATGAGCAGTTCTTC
>TRBV2|15|TRBJ2-6|.|many
CASSASRSGANVLTF
TGTGCCAGCAGTGCCTCCCGCTCTGGGGCCAACGTCCTGACTTTC
>TRBV5-6|17|TRBJ2-1|TRBD2|few
CASSLDQRAGWYNEQFF
TGTGCCAGCAGCTTGGACCAGCGAGCGGGGTGGTACAATGAGCAGTTCTTC
>TRBV10-3|14|TRBJ1-2|.|few
CAISDVSPNYGYTF
TGTGCCATCAGTGACGTCAGCCCTAACTATGGCTACACCTTC
>TRBV29-1|14|TRBJ1-1|.|few
CSVEGNPMGYEAFF
TGCAGCGTTGAGGGAAATCCAATGGGGTACGAAGCTTTCTTT
>TRBV7-2|15|TRBJ2-1|.|many
CASSLGLPTYNEQFF
TGTGCCAGCAGCTTAGGACTACCGACCTACAATGAGCAGTTCTTC
>TRBV20-1|9|TRBJ1-1|.|many
CSGEWGAFF
TGCAGTGGGGAATGGGGAGCTTTCTTT
>TRBV4-3|14|TRBJ2-3|.|.
CASSQLGLTDTQYF
TGCGCCAGCAGCCAACTTGGCCTCACAGATACGCAGTATTTT
>TRBV20-1|18|TRBJ2-4|TRBD1|many
CSARDRDGTAQAKNIQYF
TGCAGTGCTAGAGATCGGGACGGGACAGCCCAAGCCAAAAACATTCAGTACTTC
>TRBV7-9|18|TRBJ1-5|TRBD1|few
CASSSTPGTAISNQPQHF
TGTGCCAGCAGCTCTACCCCCGGGACAGCTATAAGCAATCAGCCCCAGCATTTT
>TRBV10-3|15|TRBJ2-1|TRBD1|many
CAISERQGVDNEQFF
TGTGCCATCAGTGAGAGGCAGGGGGTGGACAATGAGCAGTTCTTC
>TRBV5-1|14|TRBJ2-7|TRBD1|many
CASSPLTGDYEQYF
TGCGCCAGCAGCCCCCTGACAGGGGATTACGAGCAGTACTTC
>TRBV7-9|16|TRBJ2-2|.|many
CASSLGIDRVPGELFF
TGTGCCAGCAGCTTAGGAATTGATCGAGTTCCCGGGGAGCTGTTTTTT
>TRBV11-2|16|TRBJ2-1|.|many
CASSLREDLSYNEQFF
TGTGCCAGCAGCTTAAGAGAGGACCTCTCCTACAATGAGCAGTTCTTC
>TRBV6-5|13|TRBJ2-2|.|.
CASSYFPLGELFF
TGTGCCAGCAGTTATTTCCCTCTCGGGGAGCTGTTTTTT
>TRBV12-3/TRBV12-4|14|TRBJ2-5|.|many
CASSPGRNQETQYF
TGTGCCAGCAGCCCCGGACGGAACCAAGAGACCCAGTACTTC
>TRBV20-1|13|TRBJ2-3|.|.
CSARATGTDTQYF
TGCAGTGCTAGAGCTACAGGCACAGATACGCAGTATTTT
>TRBV19|14|TRBJ2-5|.|few
CASSGSHGGETQYF
TGTGCCAGTAGCGGCTCCCATGGTGGGGAGACCCAGTACTTC
>TRBV5-1|14|TRBJ2-2|.|many
CASSLAGEPGELFF
TGCGCCAGCAGCTTGGCCGGGGAACCCGGGGAGCTGTTTTTT
>TRBV27|17|TRBJ1-6|TRBD1|.
CASSPETGLYYNSPLHF
TGTGCCAGCAGTCCTGAGACAGGGCTCTACTATAATTCACCCCTCCACTTT
>TRBV4-3|16|TRBJ1-2|.|many
CASSQLHQGVNYGYTF
TGCGCCAGCAGCCAATTGCATCAAGGAGTTAACTATGGCTACACCTTC
>TRBV2|12|TRBJ2-1|.|many
CASSEDESDEFF
TGTGCCAGCAGTGAGGATGAGAGCGACGAGTTCTTC
>TRBV5-1|15|TRBJ2-5|.|many
CASSLAQGGQKTQYF
TGCGCCAGCAGCTTGGCCCAGGGGGGTCAGAAGACCCAGTACTTC
>TRBV7-2|13|TRBJ1-5|.|many
CASTPGYGQPQHF
TGTGCCAGCACCCCTGGGTACGGTCAGCCCCAGCATTTT
>TRBV3-1|16|TRBJ2-6|.|.
CASSQAERIGANVLTF
TGTGCCAGCAGCCAAGCCGAAAGGATTGGGGCCAACGTCCTGACTTTC
>TRBV6-1|14|TRBJ2-3|TRBD2|many
CASRVAGGPMTQYF
TGTGCCAGCCGAGTAGCGGGGGGGCCTATGACGCAGTATTTT
>TRBV29-1|14|TRBJ2-3|TRBD2|.
CSVERGASTDTQYF
TGCAGCGTCGAGCGGGGGGCGAGCACAGATACGCAGTATTTT
>TRBV6-2/TRBV6-3|13|TRBJ1-1|.|few
CASGDTGRTEAFF
TGTGCCAGCGGGGATACAGGGCGGACTGAAGCTTTCTTT
>TRBV12-3/TRBV12-4|15|TRBJ2-2|.|few
CASSFGGPNTGELFF
TGTGCCAGCAGTTTCGGGGGTCCGAACACCGGGGAGCTGTTTTTT
>TRBV3-1|17|TRBJ1-2|.|many
CASSQDTGRPNPYGYTF
TGTGCCAGCAGCCAAGATACGGGAAGGCCGAATCCCTATGGCTACACCTTC
>TRBV28|15|TRBJ1-1|TRBD1|many
CASSSPGTGGTEAFF
TGTGCCAGCAGTTCCCCCGGGACAGGGGGCACTGAAGCTTTCTTT
>TRBV27|13|TRBJ1-3|.|many
CASRPNSGNTIYF
TGTGCCAGCAGGCCGAACTCTGGAAACACCATATATTTT
>TRBV29-1|14|TRBJ2-3|TRBD2|many
CSVPSGGTTDTQYF
TGCAGCGTTCCGAGCGGGGGGACGACAGATACGCAGTATTTT
>TRBV29-1|15|TRBJ2-1|TRBD2|many
CSVEDPGLAGSEQFF
TGCAGCGTTGAAGACCCGGGACTAGCGGGGAGTGAGCAGTTCTTC
>TRBV19|15|TRBJ2-7|TRBD1|few
CASSIGQGASYEQYF
TGTGCCAGTAGTATTGGGCAGGGGGCGTCCTACGAGCAGTACTTC
>TRBV7-6|13|TRBJ2-3|TRBD2|many
CASSLSGGDTQYF
TGTGCCAGCAGCTTAAGCGGGGGGGATACGCAGTATTTT
>TRBV5-1|15|TRBJ2-7|TRBD1|.
CASGPNRDSPYEQYF
TGCGCCAGCGGACCCAACCGGGACAGTCCCTACGAGCAGTACTTC
>TRBV9|13|TRBJ1-2|.|many
CASTLGQGDGYTF
TGTGCCAGCACCCTTGGGCAGGGAGATGGCTACACCTTC
>TRBV9|11|TRBJ2-3|.|many
CASSVADTQYF
TGTGCCAGCAGCGTAGCAGATACGCAGTATTTT
>TRBV5-1|13|TRBJ1-5|.|many
CASSRGEGQPQHF
TGCGCCAGCAGCAGGGGAGAGGGCCAGCCCCAGCATTTT
>TRBV7-2|14|TRBJ2-7|TRBD2|many
CASSWSGASYEQYF
TGTGCCAGCAGCTGGAGCGGGGCATCCTACGAGCAGTACTTC
>TRBV7-2|15|TRBJ1-1|.|.
CTSSPQGRVNTEAFF
TGTACCAGCAGCCCCCAAGGCAGAGTGAACACTGAAGCTTTCTTT
>TRBV28|13|TRBJ2-3|.|many
CASSLSRVDTQYF
TGTGCCAGCAGCCTTTCCAGGGTAGATACGCAGTATTTT
>TRBV7-2|17|TRBJ2-3|TRBD2|many
CASSQGTLAGRTDTQYF
TGTGCCAGCAGCCAGGGCACCCTAGCGGGGCGCACAGATACGCAGTATTTT
>TRBV7-2|13|TRBJ1-1|.|many
CASSRTELPEAFF
TGTGCCAGCAGCCGGACAGAGCTTCCTGAAGCTTTCTTT
>TRBV7-3|16|TRBJ2-2|.|few
CASSLIVLGETGELFF
TGTGCCAGCAGCTTAATAGTGCTCGGGGAAACCGGGGAGCTGTTTTTT
>TRBV6-2/TRBV6-3|12|TRBJ2-5|.|many
CASKRAQETQYF
TGTGCCAGCAAAAGGGCCCAAGAGACCCAGTACTTC
>TRBV4-1|12|TRBJ1-2|.|many
CASSQGTYGYTF
TGCGCCAGCAGCCAAGGGACCTATGGCTACACCTTC
>TRBV11-2|21|TRBJ2-7|TRBD1|many
CASSLVPPGQGYAGSSYEQYF
TGTGCCAGCAGCTTAGTCCCTCCGGGACAGGGTTACGCGGGGAGCTCCTACGAGCAGTACTTC
>TRBV12-3/TRBV12-4|12|TRBJ1-1|.|.
CASNPRRTEAFF
TGTGCCAGCAACCCTAGGAGGACTGAAGCTTTCTTT
>TRBV20-1|14|TRBJ2-3|TRBD2|few
CSARDRSGADTQYF
TGCAGTGCTAGAGATAGGAGCGGGGCAGATACGCAGTATTTT